A single sample gave rise to the 22 T cell receptor beta chains below, sequenced in a study of blood T cells in healthy people across ages. PCR was performed a second time for roughly 7 to 11 cycles using a sample-barcoded 5' primer and a J-beta primer mix. TCRdb recomputed calls from the 5' RACE reads with MiXCR, one row per CDR3 protein. The table has roughly 1,800,000 distinct CDR3 sequences, less than 50% seen once; the top ten hold more than 2%. The specimen sequenced was blood. Receptors originate from a woman aged 35 to 49 in good health.

The gene calls are TRBV20-1 and TRBJ1-5, with unresolved D. CDR1 DFQATT and CDR2 SNEGSKA come from the germline V gene (reference sequence). V dropped 6 bases and J dropped 8 bases, with 23 bases sitting between them. The CDR3 contains 15 residues. The CDR3 region has the DNA TGCAGTGCCAAGGTCCAGAACACGGTACGGGAGCCCCAGCATTTT. Its protein product is CSAKVQNTVREPQHF.

This sequence joins TRBV7-2 and TRBJ2-1; no firm D call. Trimming stripped 2 bases from V and 8 bases from J, with 13 bases between. The CDR3 runs 14 residues. From germline, CDR1 is SGHTA and CDR2 FQGNSA. CDR3 DNA: TGTGCCAGCAGCTTATCTACGGATCTTCATGAGCAGTTCTTC. The encoded protein is CASSLSTDLHEQFF.

The chain uses TRBV4-3 and TRBJ1-1, with unresolved D. This CDR3 has 15 amino acids. Germline CDR1 and CDR2: LGHNA and YSLEER. V was trimmed by 0 bases and J by 7 bases, leaving 15 bases between them. The CDR3 DNA reads TGCGCCAGCAGCCAAGATCATAGCCGAAACTTTGAAGCTTTCTTT. Its translation: CASSQDHSRNFEAFF.

This clonotype was seen only once. The chain carries TRBV28 and TRBJ2-3; D unresolved. Trimming removed 6 bases from V and 5 bases from J, with 9 bases in between. The CDR3 extends over 12 amino acids. The germline V gene encodes CDR1 MDHEN and CDR2 SYDVKM. CDR3 region: CASRSSIDTQYF. CDR3 sequence (DNA): TGTGCCAGCAGGAGTTCTATAGATACGCAGTATTTT.

This clonotype was observed a single time. An end of the junction does not agree with germline; a read error may underlie this. DNA of the CDR3: TGTGCCAGTAGTGAAAGGACAGGGACCTATGGCTACACCTTC. Translated, it gives CASSERTGTYGYTF. V gene TRBV2 combines with J gene TRBJ1-2, with 8 nucleotides matching TRBD1. Germline values: CDR1 SNHLY, CDR2 FYNNEI. The CDR3 consists of 14 residues.

The V gene is TRBV6-6, the J gene TRBJ1-4, with D possibly TRBD1 on 5 matching bases. This CDR3 comprises 17 residues. The V and J ends lost 4 bases and 10 bases respectively, with 25 bases between them. CDR1 MNHNY and CDR2 SVGAGI come from the germline V gene (reference sequence). The chain's CDR3 is CASSLGSGQGRVVKLFF. The CDR3 DNA follows: TGTGCCAGCAGTTTGGGCTCAGGGCAAGGAAGAGTTGTAAAACTGTTTTTT.

This clonotype has a handful of counts. CDR3 region: CASSQPDRFEETQYF. CDR3 sequence (DNA): TGCGCCAGCAGCCAACCCGACAGATTTGAAGAGACCCAGTACTTC. V usage is TRBV4-1 and J usage is TRBJ2-5; tentative D call: TRBD1 (5 bases). The CDR3 has 15 residues. Germline V lookup: CDR1 MGHRA, CDR2 YSYEKL. The V gene lost 2 bases and the J gene lost 3 bases, with 13 bases spanning the gap.

This clonotype came up a few times. The chain couples TRBV5-1 to TRBJ2-7; D might be TRBD1 (6 bases). Trimming shortened V by 3 bases and J by 9 bases, and 19 bases separated the two germline ends. The germline V gene has CDR1 SGHRS and CDR2 YFSETQ. The CDR3 runs 14 residues. CDR3 sequence reads: CASSSPSAGEWQYF. The DNA of the CDR3 is TGCGCCAGCAGCTCCCCCTCCGCAGGGGAATGGCAGTACTTC.

The V call is TRBV6-2 or TRBV6-3, the J call TRBJ2-4; D call uncertain. The DNA end is more similar to TRBJ2-7, so the J call may be wrong. CDR3 size: 14 residues. CDR1 MNHEY and CDR2 SVGEGT come from the germline V gene. The CDR3 here is CASSKGLSSDEQYF. The CDR3 region has the DNA TGTGCCAGCAGCAAAGGGTTGTCTTCAGACGAGCAGTACTTC.

This clonotype was seen only once. The chain couples TRBV6-2 or TRBV6-3 to TRBJ2-5; 9 bases agree with TRBD2. Germline CDR1 reads MNHEY; CDR2 reads SVGEGT. There are 18 residues in the CDR3. Trimming took 5 bases from V and 1 from J; bases not matched to a gene: 14. The CDR3 spells CASSTVEAGGSIQETQYF. The CDR3 DNA sequence: TGTGCCAGCAGTACCGTGGAAGCGGGGGGTTCTATCCAAGAGACCCAGTACTTC.

This clonotype came up once. This sequence joins TRBV15 and TRBJ2-3; 9 nucleotides agree with TRBD1. The trim removed 2 bases at V and 1 base at J, leaving 7 bases unmatched. Germline V CDR1 and CDR2: LNHNV, YYDKDF (reference sequence). The CDR3 covers 17 residues. In DNA form, the CDR3 reads TGTGCCACCAGCAGAACCGGGACAGGGTTTGGCACAGATACGCAGTATTTT. Protein sequence: CATSRTGTGFGTDTQYF.

This sequence joins TRBV7-3 and TRBJ2-6, with 7 bases lining up with TRBD2. The germline CDR1 and CDR2 sequences are SGHTA and FQGTGA. The length of the CDR3 is 18 residues. V shed 4 bases and J 0 bases; nucleotides not matched to a gene: 9. Written as DNA, the CDR3 is TGTGCCAGCAGCTCCCCGACTAGCTCGAGCTCTGGGGCCAACGTCCTGACTTTC. Its protein is CASSSPTSSSSGANVLTF.

The chain is built from TRBV7-2 and TRBJ2-3, with D perhaps TRBD2 (5 bases). The CDR3 consists of 17 residues. The V and J ends lost 1 base and 2 bases respectively, with 16 bases between them. Germline CDR1 reads SGHTA; CDR2 reads FQGNSA. The CDR3 DNA sequence: TGTGCCAGCAGCTTAGTTCGGGGTCGGCTAGCCACAGATACGCAGTATTTT. Its translation is CASSLVRGRLATDTQYF.

The chain employs TRBV5-1 and TRBJ2-7; maybe TRBD1 (6 bases). The CDR3 totals 13 residues. Trimming cost V 4 bases and J 5 bases, with 13 bases left between them. Germline lookup yields CDR1 SGHRS and CDR2 YFSETQ. The chain's CDR3 is CASSKSTGDEQYF. The CDR3 region has the DNA TGCGCCAGCAGCAAGTCGACAGGCGACGAGCAGTACTTC.

This clonotype has only a few counts. The CDR3: CASSLPGGLDSPLHF. As DNA, the CDR3 is TGTGCCAGCAGTTTACCAGGGGGCCTGGATTCACCCCTCCACTTT. The chain couples TRBV28 to TRBJ1-6; TRBD1 matches 8 bases. CDR1 is MDHEN, CDR2 SYDVKM, per germline. The CDR3 has 15 amino acids. Trimming at V came to 2 bases and at J to 8 bases, leaving 5 bases not matched to a gene.

This chain connects TRBV15 to TRBJ2-5; no firm D call. The J call may be incorrect, as the DNA end agrees better with TRBJ2-7. Germline CDR1 reads LNHNV; CDR2 reads YYDKDF (reference sequence). The CDR3 contains 14 residues. CDR3 nucleotides: TGTGCCACCAGCAGAGATGGAAGGGTCGGCGAGCAGTACTTC. Its translation is CATSRDGRVGEQYF.

This clonotype was seen a handful of times. The chain recombines TRBV2 with TRBJ1-2; 8 positions match TRBD1. The V and J ends lost 6 bases and 3 bases, in that order; junction bases with no gene match: 6. Germline V lookup: CDR1 SNHLY, CDR2 FYNNEI. CDR3 length: 14 residues. The CDR3: CASRRTGPDYGYTF. The CDR3 bases are TGTGCCAGCAGGAGGACAGGGCCTGACTATGGCTACACCTTC.

This chain links TRBV4-3 with TRBJ2-1, with a possible D match to TRBD2 (5 bases). The length of the CDR3 is 17 residues. Trimming took off 1 base at V and 1 base at J, with 14 bases between the two ends. CDR1 LGHNA and CDR2 YSLEER come from the germline V gene. The CDR3 region has the DNA TGCGCCAGCAGCCAAGTTCTGACTGGCGGGTCCTACAATGAGCAGTTCTTC. This codes for CASSQVLTGGSYNEQFF.

This chain connects TRBV12-3 or TRBV12-4 to TRBJ1-4, with D uncertain. V gave up 3 bases and J gave up 8 bases, with 7 bases separating them. This CDR3 comprises 12 residues. CDR3 protein: CASSLGKEKLFF. For the CDR3, the DNA is TGTGCCAGCAGTTTGGGAAAGGAAAAACTGTTTTTT.

The table lists this clonotype with a few counts. V and J are TRBV7-8 and TRBJ2-1, with 8 bases that match TRBD2. The CDR3 contains 20 residues. Germline CDR1 reads SGHVS; CDR2 reads FQNEAQ. V dropped 0 bases and J dropped 2; count of bases not matched to a gene: 15. Here the CDR3 reads CASSLALGGVASGPYNEQFF. The CDR3 DNA follows: TGTGCCAGCAGCTTAGCGCTCGGGGGGGTTGCTAGCGGGCCCTACAATGAGCAGTTCTTC.

This chain connects TRBV7-2 to TRBJ1-5; D not resolved. The CDR3 contains 14 residues. Germline CDR1 is SGHTA and CDR2 is FQGNSA. The V gene lost 5 bases and the J gene lost 7 bases, with 15 bases spanning the gap. The DNA of the CDR3 is TGTGCCAGCAGCACACACAACCTCGGGCAGCCCCAGCATTTT. Its translation is CASSTHNLGQPQHF. Full variable domain (missing parts from reference TRBV7-2 and TRBJ1-5): GAGVSQSPSNKVTEKGKDVELRCDPISGHTALYWYRQSLGQGLEFLIYFQGNSAPDKSGLPSDRFSAERTGGSVSTLTIQRTQQEDSAVYLCASSTHNLGQPQHFGDGTRLSIL.

This sequence joins TRBV6-5 and TRBJ2-3; either TRBD1 or TRBD2 may fit D (6 bases each). V dropped 4 bases and J dropped 0 bases, with 11 bases sitting between them. Germline V gives CDR1 MNHEY, CDR2 SVGAGI. This CDR3 contains 15 residues. This chain's CDR3 is CASSWLGGSTDTQYF. In nucleotides, the CDR3 is TGTGCCAGCAGTTGGCTCGGGGGCAGCACAGATACGCAGTATTTT.